The next 4 T cell receptor beta chains were all read from a single sample in a study of blood T cells in healthy people across ages (dated by TCRdb to between 2014 and 2017). Libraries came from 5' RACE. Sequenced using an Illumina HiSeq 2500. A second 7 to 11 cycle PCR used a sample-barcoded 5' primer and a J-beta primer mix. The public reads were quality trimmed at Q25 with fastp and then assembled into clones with MiXCR by TCRdb, keeping productive beta chains. Records with the same CDR3 protein are collapsed into one entry carrying the most frequent genes and DNA. The sample yields approximately 690,000 distinct CDR3 sequences; 58% were counted once. Of the sample, approximately 40% falls within the top ten clones. Sequencing was carried out using blood. Receptors originate from a man between 60 and 75 years old in good health.

V usage is TRBV29-1 and J usage is TRBJ2-5; tentatively, D is TRBD1 (6 bases). The V end lost 7 bases, the J end lost 0 bases, and 12 bases lay between the germline ends. The germline V gene encodes CDR1 SQVTM and CDR2 ANQGSEA. There are 13 residues in the CDR3. CDR3 nucleotide sequence: TGCAGCGCCCACCGGGACAACCAAGAGACCCAGTACTTC. This sequence encodes CSAHRDNQETQYF.

In this sample, this clonotype turned up a few times. The chain carries TRBV15 and TRBJ2-1, with a possible D match to TRBD1 (6 bases). Germline values: CDR1 LNHNV, CDR2 YYDKDF (reference sequence). This CDR3 is 14 amino acids long. V was pared by 0 bases and J by 6 bases, with 9 bases between. The CDR3 protein is CATSRDQGRNEQFF. DNA for the CDR3: TGTGCCACCAGCAGAGACCAGGGGCGCAATGAGCAGTTCTTC. Looking up the rest from reference TRBV15 and TRBJ2-1 gives the full variable domain: DAMVIQNPRYQVTQFGKPVTLSCSQTLNHNVMYWYQQKSSQAPKLLFHYYDKDFNNEADTPDNFQSRRPNTSFCFLDIRSPGLGDTAMYLCATSRDQGRNEQFFGPGTRLTVL.

The chain carries TRBV28 and TRBJ2-2; a weak D match, TRBD1 (6 bases). Trimming pared 10 bases from V and 4 bases from J, leaving 13 bases between. Germline CDR1 and CDR2: MDHEN and SYDVKM. The CDR3 is 13 residues long. CDR3 nucleotides: TGTGCCACCCGGACAGCGATCACCGGGGAGCTGTTTTTT. Amino acid sequence: CATRTAITGELFF.

This chain uses TRBV7-2 with TRBJ2-3; the match to TRBD2 covers 7 bases. V lost 2 bases, J lost 6 bases, and 14 bases stayed unmatched. The CDR3 extends over 17 amino acids. The germline gives CDR1 SGHTA, CDR2 FQGNSA. This CDR3 reads CASSLSTSAWAQDTQYF. CDR3 DNA sequence: TGTGCCAGCAGCTTATCCACTAGCGCGTGGGCCCAGGATACGCAGTATTTT.